The present T cell receptor beta chain was sequenced within a study of Graves' ophthalmopathy and Graves' hyperthyroidism. Study-level points and caveats: Ophthalmopathy progression cases were predicted by the model with 70% to 71% sensitivity and about 72% specificity. Blood was where most expanded thyroid clonotypes above 0.001 frequency also turned up.

Amplification from RNA transcripts yielded the TCR beta CDR3 regions. The first-round RT-PCR employed HTBI primers together with the Qiagen OneStep RT-PCR kit. A multiplex PCR was then performed as the second round. MiXCR was run by TCRdb on the multiplex PCR reads, yielding one entry per CDR3 protein. The data contain under 800,000 distinct CDR3 sequences, about 20% of them singletons. Diagnosis relied on clinical symptoms, serum thyroxine, TRAb, thyroid ultrasound and orbital computed tomography. Note on this clonotype: The antigen is undetermined.

Sequencing was performed on peripheral blood. This TCR was sampled from a woman aged 18-29 years with stable Graves' hyperthyroidism. Some clones in this sample may be carry-over from other donors' samples.

CDR3 nucleotide sequence: TGCAGCGTTGGGGCAGGGGGCTTGGGCACTGAAGCTTTCTTT. Protein: CSVGAGGLGTEAFF. V and J are TRBV29-1 and TRBJ1-1; the match to TRBD1 covers 8 bases. The V and J ends lost 4 bases and 4 bases, in that order; junction bases with no gene match: 8. Germline values: CDR1 SQVTM, CDR2 ANQGSEA. The CDR3 is made up of 14 amino acids. Together with reference TRBV29-1 and TRBJ1-1, the CDR3 gives the full variable domain: SAVISQKPSRDICQRGTSLTIQCQVDSQVTMMFWYRQQPGQSLTLIATANQGSEATYESGFVIDKFPISRPNLTFSTLTVSNMSPEDSSIYLCSVGAGGLGTEAFFGQGTRLTVV.